This TCR beta chain was observed in a study of post-analysis software for immune sequencing data. Notes on the study in general: There were five or six TRBV segments more frequent in patients than controls, and TRBV5-6, TRBV5-1 and TRBV20-1 were among them. By F measure, samples from a shared preparation batch strongly co-clustered. Controls showed significantly higher normalized Chao1 diversity than did multiple sclerosis patients.

Unique molecular identifiers were present in the TCR beta cDNA libraries. A single record per CDR3 protein comes from TCRdb applying MiXCR to the PCR reads. Of 750,000 to 950,000 distinct CDR3 sequences in the sample, roughly half were seen once. This CDR3 has 16 residues. V shed 7 bases, J shed 4 bases, and the junction held 14 bases outside the gene matches. In germline, CDR1 is MNHEY, CDR2 SVGAGI. The sample holds a few counts of this clonotype. Antigen specificity is unknown. V usage is TRBV6-5 and J usage is TRBJ1-2; 8 bases are shared with TRBD1. The specimen sequenced was blood. The sequence was obtained from a girl aged 10-17 years with multiple sclerosis. The CDR3 DNA reads TGTGCCAGCAACCCCCAAACCGGGACAGGAACCTATGGCTACACCTTC. Amino acid sequence: CASNPQTGTGTYGYTF.